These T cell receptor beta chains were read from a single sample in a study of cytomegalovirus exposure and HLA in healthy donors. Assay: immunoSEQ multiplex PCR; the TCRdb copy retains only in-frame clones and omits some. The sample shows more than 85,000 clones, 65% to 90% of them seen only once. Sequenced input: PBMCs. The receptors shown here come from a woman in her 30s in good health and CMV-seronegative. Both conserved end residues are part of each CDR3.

CASSLSETGDAFF,TRBV7-6,TRBJ1-1
CASSLSEALNEQFF,TRBV7-9,TRBJ2-1
CASSLGLAVNEKLFF,TRBV5-1,TRBJ1-4
CASRSGTSFNEQFF,TRBV2,TRBJ2-1
CASRQRGIHEQYF,TRBV7-9,-
CASSRQGGYEQYF,TRBV5-5,TRBJ2-7
CASRYDTEAFF,TRBV5-1,TRBJ1-1
CASSFDTGELFF,TRBV5-1,TRBJ2-2
CASSSDSHSGNTIYF,TRBV5-8,TRBJ1-3
CATSLDIGGYSYEQYF,TRBV15,TRBJ2-7
CASSPGFPYYGYTF,TRBV28,TRBJ1-2
CASSFQGAEETQYF,TRBV5-1,TRBJ2-5
CASSYEGAYTF,TRBV6-5,TRBJ1-2
CASRPTGLGYTF,TRBV6-5,TRBJ1-2
CASSALELGYTF,TRBV9,TRBJ1-2
CASSLTSISYNEQFF,TRBV5-1,TRBJ2-1
CAWSVPRTSLVEQYF,TRBV30,TRBJ2-7
CASRTDDAWNIQYF,TRBV10-1,TRBJ2-4
CASSPIAGETSTDTQYF,TRBV18,TRBJ2-3
CASSLAGAYEQYF,TRBV7-3,TRBJ2-7
CASSFNNSPLHF,TRBV5-6,TRBJ1-6
CAGRNTGELFF,TRBV18,TRBJ2-2
CASSWGLAGTYNEQFF,TRBV5-1,TRBJ2-1
CASSSGQGRETQYF,TRBV7-2,TRBJ2-5
CASSRDRGLRETQYF,TRBV14,TRBJ2-5
CASSLLTGEGYTF,TRBV5-5,TRBJ1-2
CASSPRHDGYTF,TRBV11-2,TRBJ1-2
CASSPEGTGSTGELFF,TRBV7-6,TRBJ2-2
CASSRGSGNTIYF,TRBV7-8,TRBJ1-3
CASSLTRARGTRDYEQYF,TRBV7-2,TRBJ2-7
CASSMRDSTYYEQYF,TRBV19,TRBJ2-7
CASSPSTYSGGNTIYF,TRBV4-1,TRBJ1-3
CASSVEGGSSYNEQFF,TRBV9,TRBJ2-1
CASSLGGGKLRTVSYEQYF,TRBV7-6,TRBJ2-7
CASSLVEFGRGEQYF,TRBV7-2,TRBJ2-7
CASSPAGTGSYNEQFF,TRBV4-2,TRBJ2-1
CASRPAGVSNEQFF,TRBV28,TRBJ2-1
CASSLDRGSTEAFF,TRBV19,TRBJ1-1
CASTGQGAFYEQYF,TRBV2,TRBJ2-7
CASSMWTSGRNEQYF,TRBV19,TRBJ2-7
CASSRTGTRNTGELFF,TRBV11-2,TRBJ2-2
CASSQDFRGSNEQFF,TRBV4-2,TRBJ2-1
CASSRGGLAGGPSYNEQFF,TRBV11-2,TRBJ2-1
CSVDRTGTEAFF,TRBV29-1,TRBJ1-1
CASSLAPGQGNQPQHF,TRBV7-2,TRBJ1-5
CASRAGGGPFLTDTQYF,TRBV5-4,TRBJ2-3
CASSGRTSGSSTGELFF,TRBV4-2,TRBJ2-2
CASSEAGTSGGGQETQYF,TRBV2,TRBJ2-5
CASSRLPVGTQYF,TRBV7-7,TRBJ2-5
CSVTITGETDTQYF,TRBV29-1,TRBJ2-3
CASSSSGIFGEQYF,TRBV28,TRBJ2-7
CAIRKTGGTDTQYF,TRBV10-3,TRBJ2-3